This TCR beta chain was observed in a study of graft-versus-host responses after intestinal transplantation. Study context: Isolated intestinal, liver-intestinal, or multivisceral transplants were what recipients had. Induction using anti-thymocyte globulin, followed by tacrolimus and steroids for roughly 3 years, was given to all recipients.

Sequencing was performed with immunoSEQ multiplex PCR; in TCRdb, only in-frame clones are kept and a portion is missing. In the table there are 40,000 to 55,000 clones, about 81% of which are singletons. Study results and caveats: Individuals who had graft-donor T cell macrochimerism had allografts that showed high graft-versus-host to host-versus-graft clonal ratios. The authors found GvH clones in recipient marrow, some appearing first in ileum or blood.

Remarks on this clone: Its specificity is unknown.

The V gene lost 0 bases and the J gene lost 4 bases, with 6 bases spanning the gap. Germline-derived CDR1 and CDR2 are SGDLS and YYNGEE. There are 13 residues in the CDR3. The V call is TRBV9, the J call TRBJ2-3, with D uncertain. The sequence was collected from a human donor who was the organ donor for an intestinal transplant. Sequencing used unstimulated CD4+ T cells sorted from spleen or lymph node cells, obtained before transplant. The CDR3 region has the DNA TGTGCCAGCAGCGTAGAAACGGCAGATACGCAGTATTTT. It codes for CASSVETADTQYF.